This TCR beta chain was sequenced during a study of cytomegalovirus exposure and HLA in healthy donors (dated by TCRdb to the late 2010s). Regarding the complete study: In an earlier analysis of 587 of the donors, under 300 Gb of sequence data and 90 million to 120 million unique TCR beta sequences from roughly 180 million T cells were reported. Approximately 300 gigabases of sequencing data and around 88 million unique TCR sequences made up an early release that covered several hundred HLA-typed donors. Of the roughly 390 genotyped donors, about 80% fell in the genetic ancestry cluster associated with self-reported Caucasian donors. The study aimed to test whether signatures of past pathogen exposure could be identified by cataloging public T cell receptors. The study profiled the T cell repertoires of hundreds of subjects by immunosequencing and related them to cytomegalovirus serostatus. Along with the approximately 700-subject first cohort, a separate validation cohort of over 90 different subjects was used. The study combined high-throughput TCR immunosequencing, statistical association of individual TCRs with disease status, and machine learning to predict cytomegalovirus infection status. A later analysis re-examined previously published TCR beta repertoires from more than 650 donors and added high-resolution HLA genotyping to investigate patterns of TCR occurrence. In the later analysis, no new phenotypic data were used to find candidate immune exposures; instead, reliance was placed on TCR beta sequences and their occurrence across donors. To decide whether each TCR beta V gene segment behaved as functional or pseudogenic, an earlier analysis of some 600 of the donors relied on high-throughput TCR beta sequencing. Donor age, sex, ethnicity and CMV serostatus were compiled together with the repertoire data. A later genetic analysis took genome-wide SNP genotypes for about three fifths of the 666 donors and used that subset as a discovery cohort. All discovery cohort repertoires had been generated on a single sequencing platform. HLA typing included class I and class II loci at four-digit resolution. The number of typed donors differed by locus: about 620-640 for A, B, C, DRB1 and DQB1; 500 to 550 for DQA1; fewer than 610 for DPA1; and around 470 for DPB1. Roughly five DR-DQ haplotypes were treated as single units for association and clustering because of strong linkage in the cohort. Among about 400 genotyped donors of the cohort, an average of roughly 230,000 unique TCR beta nucleotide sequences was sequenced per donor, of which about 19% were non-productive. Results and caveats for the whole study, not just this receptor: In a later analysis, HLA-associated TCR beta chains showed more clonal expansion and lower generation probabilities than non-associated chains that were equally common. The only immune exposure information available for the cohort was CMV serostatus. In both the original and validation cohorts, the classifier was reported to diagnose cytomegalovirus status with high specificity and sensitivity. Strong co-occurrence of HLA alleles, especially DR and DQ, made assigning TCR associations to individual alleles difficult. In a later analysis, the rate of TCR association differed among HLA loci, with DRB1 alleles having the most associated TCRs and HLA-C alleles having the fewest. A later analysis found that most CMV-associated TCR beta chains appeared HLA-restricted, with HLA associations seemingly driven largely by CMV exposure. According to the authors, the approach could potentially be generalized to other disease states and immunological phenotypes. In this cohort, only TCR beta chains were sequenced, and detectable features were limited by the absence of alpha or paired-chain data. A further reported finding was that TCR beta sequences accurately predicted the HLA-A and HLA-B alleles for most subjects in the first cohort. A later analysis reported that several top co-occurrence clusters appeared linked to parvovirus B19, influenza, CMV and Epstein-Barr virus. Seventeen rarely observed V segments, including chromosome 9 orphons, were excluded from the earlier analysis of about 600 of the donors because counts were too low. While some public TCRs were present in many individuals, most TCR sequences turned up only very rarely across donors. The study gave a list of 150 to 200 TCR beta chains associated with cytomegalovirus. Broadly in line with IMGT annotations, most TCR beta V segments showed up in productive rearrangements about 87% or about 30% of the time in an earlier analysis of some 590 of the donors. An association between a missense DCLRE1C variant and V-gene and J-gene trimming of TCR beta chains was found in a later genetic analysis and replicated in an independent cohort. Correlated functional status among segregating V segments might reflect linkage disequilibrium, but an unknown experimental factor could not be ruled out. Three of the identified cytomegalovirus-associated TCR beta chains were confirmed in vitro to be specific for cytomegalovirus antigens. Because HLA typing was missing for some donors at each locus, association tests included only the typed subset. A group of highly shared sequence variants was considered likely to be a technical artifact of the sequencing pipeline. In a later genetic analysis, fewer N-insertions in productive TCRs were reported among donors in an Asian-associated ancestry cluster than the approximately 630-donor mean. At a false discovery rate of 0.05, a later analysis linked approximately 18,000 TCR beta sequences to specific HLA alleles. The presence/absence analyses assumed that sequencing depth was roughly uniform across donors, and that assumption may not be true.

Receptor libraries were prepared by the immunoSEQ multiplex PCR assay. A mixture of 60 forward primers for TCR Vbeta segments and 13 reverse primers for TCR Jbeta segments was used in the multiplex PCR. Amplification of the CDR3 region of rearranged TCR beta genes was performed with a multiplex PCR assay on genomic DNA. Amplified TCR beta libraries were sequenced as 87-base-pair reads on the Illumina HiSeq System. The paper's processing steps were these. Across the 670 or so repertoires, a later analysis counted 78 million or so unique TCR beta chains, some 11 million of which were shared by at least two donors. A nearest-neighbor algorithm error-corrected the raw reads and collapsed the reads into unique sequences, merging closely related sequences to remove PCR and sequencing errors. CDR3 sequences were aligned to IMGT reference sequences to assign V, D and J gene segments. For a sequence to be retained, at least a six-nucleotide match to both a V gene segment and a J gene segment was required. A rearrangement counted as productive if the CDR3 had no stop codons and remained in frame with V and J, and every other rearrangement counted as non-productive. CDR3 was defined according to IMGT convention as the region running from the second conserved V-encoded cysteine to the conserved J-encoded phenylalanine. The earlier analysis of about 590 of the donors excluded sequences that lacked an unambiguous match to a single V gene segment. In an earlier analysis of roughly 600 of the donors, a V segment was called functional when productive rearrangements were above 56.7%, and segregating when the standard deviation between donors exceeded 5%. A statistical classification framework was developed to diagnose cytomegalovirus status using the catalog of TCR beta chain sequences. In a later analysis, V and J genes were assigned by comparing TCR nucleotide sequences against IMGT/GENE-DB human TR gene sequences. Using the TCRdist pipeline, a later analysis assigned CDR3 sequences along with most-parsimonious VDJ recombination scenarios. A later analysis defined each TCR beta chain by its CDR3 amino acid sequence plus V-gene family, and excluded reads lacking a unique V-gene family. In a later analysis, fewer than 600 highly shared, low-generation-probability nucleotide sequences were removed to address suspected cross-contamination and a sequencing artifact. In a later analysis, a clonal expansion index was calculated for each public chain from normalized within-repertoire ranks of inferred template counts. A later analysis computed generation probabilities with a VDJ recombination model fitted to out-of-frame rearrangements, and checked the results against IGoR. A later analysis scored TCR-TCR, TCR-HLA and TCR-CMV co-occurrence with hypergeometric tests, applying a repertoire-size bias correction to TCR pairs. A later analysis estimated false discovery rates by permuting HLA or CMV assignments 20 times. A later analysis grouped co-occurring TCRs with DBSCAN, adding TCRdist sequence similarity when clustering within HLA-allele-positive subsets. Repertoires with fewer than 30,000 or more than 120,000 public chains were left out of co-occurrence clustering, as were four to six repertoires with anomalous nucleotide sharing. The immuneACCESS repertoire file appears here via TCRdb, limited to in-frame rearrangements. These files lack a portion of the clones; in checked studies, under half of the deficit traces to unresolved V genes, and the cause of the others is not known. V, J and clone size were drawn from that table, and D and trimming were deduced from the DNA. A total of approximately 150,000 clones appear in this sample, approximately 79% of them only once. Approximately 6.3% of the sample is taken by the ten largest.

Judged by its sample share, this clone qualifies as medium-sized (0.01 to 0.1%). The antigen it binds to is not known. No clone much larger than this one lies a single base away; base qualities are absent. In total, roughly 670 healthy bone marrow donors made up the cohort. At the time of sampling, every cohort member was nominally healthy, though immune exposures that went unrecorded were likely present. The donor tested CMV seropositive and was one of the 289 seropositive cohort members. Every donor gave a peripheral blood sample, and the peripheral blood mononuclear cells from that sample were used for TCR beta sequencing. The Qiagen DNeasy Blood Extraction Kit was used to extract genomic DNA from the blood cell samples. The clonotype comes from a man in his forties or fifties in good health and CMV-seropositive. Sample: PBMCs.

CDR3 reads: CASSLGTGITYEQYF. The bases are TGTGCCAGCAGCTTAGGGACAGGAATAACCTACGAGCAGTACTTC. The rearrangement combines TRBV11-2 with TRBJ2-7; TRBD1 lines up with 7 middle nucleotides. Taken from the germline V gene, the CDR1 and CDR2 loops are SGHAT and FQNNGV. The CDR3 has 15 amino acids, counting the end cysteine and phenylalanine. The CDR3 DNA has 45 bases and is translated from base 1. Ends trimmed: V by 1 base, J by 2 bases; bases unmatched to a gene: 5.